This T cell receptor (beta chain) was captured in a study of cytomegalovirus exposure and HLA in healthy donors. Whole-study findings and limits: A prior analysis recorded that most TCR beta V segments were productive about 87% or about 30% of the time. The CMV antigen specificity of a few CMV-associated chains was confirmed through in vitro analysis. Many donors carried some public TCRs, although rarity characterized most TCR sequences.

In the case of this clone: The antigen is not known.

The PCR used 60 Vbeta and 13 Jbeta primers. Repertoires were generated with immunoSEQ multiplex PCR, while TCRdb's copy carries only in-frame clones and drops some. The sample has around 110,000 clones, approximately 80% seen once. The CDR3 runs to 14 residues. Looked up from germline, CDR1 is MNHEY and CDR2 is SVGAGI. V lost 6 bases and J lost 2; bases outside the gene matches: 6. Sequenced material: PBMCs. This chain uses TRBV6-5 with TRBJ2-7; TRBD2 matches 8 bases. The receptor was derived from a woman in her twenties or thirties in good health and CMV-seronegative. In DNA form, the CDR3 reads TGTGCCAGCAGCCCCGGGGGGGGCGCCTACGAGCAGTACTTC. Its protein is CASSPGGGAYEQYF.